These 8 T cell receptor beta chains were all obtained from the same sample, sequenced in a study of early T cells in non-severe SARS-CoV-2 infection. TCRdb re-analysed the 5' RACE reads in MiXCR, keeping a single row per CDR3 protein. This table holds around 72,000 distinct CDR3 sequences, about 9.4% found once. Specimen: whole blood, collected at baseline. The receptors here all came from an adult who was a healthcare worker with PCR-confirmed SARS-CoV-2 infection or an uninfected control (not recorded which).

This clonotype came up a few times. The V gene is TRBV10-3, the J gene TRBJ2-3, with 9 bases fitting TRBD2. Trimming removed 2 bases from V and 0 bases from J; junction bases left unmatched: 6. The CDR3 has 17 amino acids. Germline-derived CDR1 and CDR2 are ENHRY and SYGVKD. The CDR3 here is CAISEPASGVSTDTQYF. CDR3 coding DNA: TGTGCCATCAGTGAGCCGGCTAGCGGGGTTAGCACAGATACGCAGTATTTT.

This clonotype was counted between two and nine times. V gene TRBV11-2 combines with J gene TRBJ2-3, with 11 bases fitting TRBD2. After removal of 2 bases from V and 4 bases from J, the junction contained 5 bases not matched to a gene. Germline CDR1 reads SGHAT; CDR2 reads FQNNGV. The CDR3 loop spans 16 amino acids. The chain's CDR3 is CASSLIAGGQADTQYF. The CDR3 bases are TGTGCCAGCAGCTTAATAGCGGGGGGGCAGGCAGATACGCAGTATTTT.

This clonotype was picked up a small number of times. The V and J genes are TRBV5-1 and TRBJ2-3; 7 nucleotides align to TRBD2. CDR1 and CDR2 from the germline V gene are SGHRS and YFSETQ. The length of the CDR3 is 16 residues. The junction had 10 bases not matched to a gene; V was cut back by 4 bases and J by 2 bases. DNA for the CDR3: TGCGCCAGCAGCCCTCCCGCTAGCGGTTACACAGATACGCAGTATTTT. It specifies CASSPPASGYTDTQYF.

This sequence joins TRBV7-8 and TRBJ1-1; D is perhaps TRBD1 (5 bases). Deletions cut 5 bases from V and 0 bases from J, with 10 bases between. The germline gives CDR1 SGHVS, CDR2 FQNEAQ. The CDR3 has 14 amino acids. The CDR3 loop is CASSIQVMNTEAFF. CDR3 coding DNA: TGTGCCAGCAGCATACAGGTCATGAACACTGAAGCTTTCTTT.

This clonotype was picked up a small number of times. The chain joins TRBV27 to TRBJ2-3, with 10 positions matching TRBD2. CDR3 length: 18 residues. Germline CDR1 MNHEY, CDR2 SMNVEV (reference sequence). V dropped 4 bases and J dropped 3; count of bases not matched to a gene: 13. CDR3 sequence: CASSSPVGAGLATDTQYF. CDR3 DNA: TGTGCCAGCAGTTCCCCCGTTGGGGCGGGACTAGCGACAGATACGCAGTATTTT.

The chain carries TRBV20-1 and TRBJ1-1, with D uncertain. The germline V gene encodes CDR1 DFQATT and CDR2 SNEGSKA (reference sequence). CDR3 length equals 11 residues. The V and J ends lost 5 bases and 0 bases respectively, with 4 bases between them. DNA for the CDR3: TGCAGTGCTGATATGAACACTGAAGCTTTCTTT. As protein: CSADMNTEAFF.

This clonotype was recorded many times. Here the CDR3 reads CASTLGGGPDTQYF. The CDR3 region has the DNA TGTGCCAGTACCCTGGGGGGGGGCCCAGATACGCAGTATTTT. The J gene is TRBJ2-3, the V gene TRBV7-2; a weak D match, TRBD2 (7 bases). This CDR3 is built from 14 residues. Germline V CDR1 and CDR2: SGHTA, FQGNSA. Trimming pared 9 bases from V and 4 bases from J, leaving 17 bases between.

The J gene is TRBJ2-5, the V gene TRBV5-6, with D hard to call. Looked up from germline, CDR1 is SGHDT and CDR2 is YYEEEE. The length of the CDR3 is 13 residues. With 0 bases removed from V and 2 bases from J, the gap between germline ends came to 5 bases. CDR3 loop: CASSLDFQETQYF. The CDR3 region has the DNA TGTGCCAGCAGCTTGGACTTTCAAGAGACCCAGTACTTC.